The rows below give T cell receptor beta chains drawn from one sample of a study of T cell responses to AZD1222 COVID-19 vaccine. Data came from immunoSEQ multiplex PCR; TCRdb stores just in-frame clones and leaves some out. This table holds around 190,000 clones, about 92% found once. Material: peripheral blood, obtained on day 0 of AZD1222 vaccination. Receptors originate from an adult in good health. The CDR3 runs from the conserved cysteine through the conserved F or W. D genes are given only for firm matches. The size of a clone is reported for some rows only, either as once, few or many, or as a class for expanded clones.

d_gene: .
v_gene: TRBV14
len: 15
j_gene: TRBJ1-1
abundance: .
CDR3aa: CASSQSWTDNTEAFF
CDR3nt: TGTGCCAGCAGCCAATCCTGGACAGACAACACTGAAGCTTTCTTT

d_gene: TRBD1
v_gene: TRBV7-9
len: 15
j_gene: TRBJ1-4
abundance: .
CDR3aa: CASSSWDRGYEKLFF
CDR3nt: TGTGCCAGCAGCTCCTGGGACAGAGGGTATGAAAAACTGTTTTTT

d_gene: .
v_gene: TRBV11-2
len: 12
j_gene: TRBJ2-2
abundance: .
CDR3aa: CASSPQGGELFF
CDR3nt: TGTGCCAGCAGCCCCCAGGGCGGGGAGCTGTTTTTT

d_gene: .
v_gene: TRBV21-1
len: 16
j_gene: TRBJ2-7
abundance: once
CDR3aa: CARPSTDQKSSYEQYF
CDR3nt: TGTGCCAGGCCGAGCACGGACCAAAAAAGCTCCTACGAGCAGTACTTC

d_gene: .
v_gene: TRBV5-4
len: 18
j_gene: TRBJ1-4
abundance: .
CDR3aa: CASSPGPPVVATNEKLFF
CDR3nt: TGTGCCAGCAGCCCGGGGCCGCCAGTAGTTGCAACTAATGAAAAACTGTTTTTT

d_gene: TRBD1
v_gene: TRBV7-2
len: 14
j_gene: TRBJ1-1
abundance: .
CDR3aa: CASSDGQGGTEAFF
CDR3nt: TGTGCCAGCAGCGATGGACAGGGTGGAACTGAAGCTTTCTTT

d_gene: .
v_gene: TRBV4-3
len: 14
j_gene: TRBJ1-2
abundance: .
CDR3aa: CASSQDLVVYGYTF
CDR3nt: TGCGCCAGCAGCCAAGATTTAGTTGTGTATGGCTACACCTTC

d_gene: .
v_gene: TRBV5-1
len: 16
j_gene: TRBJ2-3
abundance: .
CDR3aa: CASSLGSTHSTDTQYF
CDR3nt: TGCGCCAGCAGCTTGGGCTCTACTCATAGCACAGATACGCAGTATTTT

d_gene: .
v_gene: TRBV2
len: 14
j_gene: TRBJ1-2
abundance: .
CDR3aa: CASSEDAGRKGYTF
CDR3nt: TGTGCCAGCAGTGAAGATGCAGGGAGGAAAGGCTACACCTTC

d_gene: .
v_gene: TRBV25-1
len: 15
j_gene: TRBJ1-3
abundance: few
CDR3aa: CASSAAGLSGNTIYF
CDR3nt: TGTGCCAGCAGTGCGGCAGGGTTGTCTGGAAACACCATATATTTT

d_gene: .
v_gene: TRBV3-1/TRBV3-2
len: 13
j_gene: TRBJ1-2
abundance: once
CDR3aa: CASSQDRGYGYTF
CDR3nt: TGTGCCAGCAGCCAAGATCGGGGCTATGGCTACACCTTC

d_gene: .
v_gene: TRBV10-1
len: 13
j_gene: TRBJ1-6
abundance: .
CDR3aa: CASSERFGSPLHF
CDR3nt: TGCGCCAGCAGTGAAAGATTTGGGTCACCCCTCCACTTT

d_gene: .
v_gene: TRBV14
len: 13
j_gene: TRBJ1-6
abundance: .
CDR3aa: CASSQVQGLALHF
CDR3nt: TGTGCCAGCAGCCAAGTTCAGGGGCTGGCCCTCCACTTT

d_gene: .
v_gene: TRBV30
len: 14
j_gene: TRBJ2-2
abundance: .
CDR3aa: CAWSVSRNTGELFF
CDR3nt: TGTGCCTGGAGTGTATCCAGGAACACCGGGGAGCTGTTTTTT

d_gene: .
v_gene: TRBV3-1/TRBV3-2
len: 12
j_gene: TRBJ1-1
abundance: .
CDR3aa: CASSQFNTEAFF
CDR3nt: TGTGCCAGCAGCCAATTTAACACTGAAGCTTTCTTT

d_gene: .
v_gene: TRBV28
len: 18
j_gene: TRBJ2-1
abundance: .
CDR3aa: CASSLSRWGTSSYNEQFF
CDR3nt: TGTGCCAGCAGTTTATCCCGTTGGGGTACGAGCTCCTACAATGAGCAGTTCTTC

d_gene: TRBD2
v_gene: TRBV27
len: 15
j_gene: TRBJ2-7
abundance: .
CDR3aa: CASSFGGKIVGEQYF
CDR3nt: TGTGCCAGCAGTTTCGGGGGGAAAATCGTCGGCGAGCAGTACTTC

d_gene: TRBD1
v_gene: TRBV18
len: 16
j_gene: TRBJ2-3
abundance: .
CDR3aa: CASSPTSGGMTDTQYF
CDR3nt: TGTGCCAGCTCACCGACATCAGGGGGAATGACAGATACGCAGTATTTT

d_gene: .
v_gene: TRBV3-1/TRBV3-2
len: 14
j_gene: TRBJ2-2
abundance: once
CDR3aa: CASSQTLNTGELFF
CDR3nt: TGTGCCAGCAGCCAGACACTGAACACCGGGGAGCTGTTTTTT

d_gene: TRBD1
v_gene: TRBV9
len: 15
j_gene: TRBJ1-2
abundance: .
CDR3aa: CASSPWDRDTHGYTF
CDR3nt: TGTGCCAGCAGCCCTTGGGACAGGGATACACATGGCTACACCTTC

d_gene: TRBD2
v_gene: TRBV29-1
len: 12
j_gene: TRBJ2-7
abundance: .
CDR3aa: CSRTRIVYEQYF
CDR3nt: TGCAGCAGGACTAGAATAGTTTACGAGCAGTACTTC

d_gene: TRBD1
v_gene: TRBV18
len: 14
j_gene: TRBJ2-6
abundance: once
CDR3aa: CAGGQGTGANVLTF
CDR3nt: TGTGCCGGAGGACAGGGAACTGGGGCCAACGTCCTGACTTTC

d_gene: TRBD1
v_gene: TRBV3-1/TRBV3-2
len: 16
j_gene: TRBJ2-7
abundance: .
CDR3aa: CASSPMMPGQNYEQYF
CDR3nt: TGTGCCAGCAGCCCGATGATGCCGGGACAGAACTACGAGCAGTACTTC

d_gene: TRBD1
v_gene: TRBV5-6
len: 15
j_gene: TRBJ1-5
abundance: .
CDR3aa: CASSFGQVLNQPQHF
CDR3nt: TGTGCCAGCAGCTTCGGACAGGTCCTCAATCAGCCCCAGCATTTT

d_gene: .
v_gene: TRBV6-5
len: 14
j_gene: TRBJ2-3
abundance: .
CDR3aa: CASIESHSTDTQYF
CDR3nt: TGTGCCAGCATCGAAAGTCATAGCACAGATACGCAGTATTTT

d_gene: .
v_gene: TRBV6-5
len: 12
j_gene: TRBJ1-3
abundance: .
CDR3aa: CASRVSGNTIYF
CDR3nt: TGTGCCAGCAGGGTCTCTGGAAACACCATATATTTT

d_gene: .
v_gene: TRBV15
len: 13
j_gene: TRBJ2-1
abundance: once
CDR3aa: CATSEGPAGEQFF
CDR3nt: TGTGCCACCAGTGAAGGACCAGCAGGTGAGCAGTTCTTC

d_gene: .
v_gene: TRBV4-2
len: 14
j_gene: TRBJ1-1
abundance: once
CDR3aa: CASSQVSSFTEAFF
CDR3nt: TGTGCCAGCAGCCAAGTCTCCTCGTTTACTGAAGCTTTCTTT

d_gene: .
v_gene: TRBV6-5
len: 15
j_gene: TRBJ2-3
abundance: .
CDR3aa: CASSYGGKSTDTQYF
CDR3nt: TGTGCCAGCAGTTACGGAGGGAAAAGCACAGATACGCAGTATTTT

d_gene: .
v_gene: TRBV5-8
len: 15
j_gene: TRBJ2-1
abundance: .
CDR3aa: CASSPTHSVYNEQFF
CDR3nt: TGTGCCAGCAGCCCGACCCACAGTGTTTACAATGAGCAGTTCTTC

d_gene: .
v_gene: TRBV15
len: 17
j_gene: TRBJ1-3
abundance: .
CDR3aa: CATSRERLGSAGNTIYF
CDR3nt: TGTGCCACCAGCAGAGAGAGGCTGGGTTCGGCAGGAAACACCATATATTTT

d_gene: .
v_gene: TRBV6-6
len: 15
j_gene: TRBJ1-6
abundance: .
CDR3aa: CASSYEVGYNSPLHF
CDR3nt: TGTGCCAGCAGTTACGAGGTGGGCTATAATTCACCCCTCCACTTT

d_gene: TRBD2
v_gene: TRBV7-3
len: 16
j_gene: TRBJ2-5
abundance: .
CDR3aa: CASSPTRAGGQETQYF
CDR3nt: TGTGCCAGCAGCCCGACACGGGCGGGGGGGCAGGAGACCCAGTACTTC

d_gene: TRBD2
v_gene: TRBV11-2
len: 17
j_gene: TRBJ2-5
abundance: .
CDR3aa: CASSLEAVAGGLETQYF
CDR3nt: TGTGCCAGCAGCTTAGAGGCGGTAGCGGGGGGATTGGAGACCCAGTACTTC

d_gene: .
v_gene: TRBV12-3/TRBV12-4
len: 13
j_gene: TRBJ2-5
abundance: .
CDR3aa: CASSRSVKETQYF
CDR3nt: TGTGCCAGCAGTCGGTCTGTGAAAGAGACCCAGTACTTC

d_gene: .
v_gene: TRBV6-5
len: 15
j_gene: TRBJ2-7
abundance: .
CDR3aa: CASSYRGTDAYEQYF
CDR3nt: TGTGCCAGCAGTTACCGGGGGACGGACGCCTACGAGCAGTACTTC

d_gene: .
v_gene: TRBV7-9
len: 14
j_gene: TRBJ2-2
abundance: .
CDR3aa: CASSSGTSSGELFF
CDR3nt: TGTGCCAGCAGCTCAGGGACATCTAGCGGGGAGCTGTTTTTT

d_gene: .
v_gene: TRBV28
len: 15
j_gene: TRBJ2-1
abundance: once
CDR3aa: CASSFPGGHDNEQFF
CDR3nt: TGTGCCAGCAGTTTTCCGGGGGGCCACGACAATGAGCAGTTCTTC

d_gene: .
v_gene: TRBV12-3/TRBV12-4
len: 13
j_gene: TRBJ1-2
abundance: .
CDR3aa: CASSLAYRESYTF
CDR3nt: TGTGCCAGCAGTTTAGCATACAGGGAAAGCTACACCTTC

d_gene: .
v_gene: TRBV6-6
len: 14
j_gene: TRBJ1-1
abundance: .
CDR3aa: CASTNAGTNTEAFF
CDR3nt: TGTGCCAGCACCAACGCCGGGACAAACACTGAAGCTTTCTTT

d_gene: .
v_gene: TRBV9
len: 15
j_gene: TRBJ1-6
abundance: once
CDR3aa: CASSVGGREESPLHF
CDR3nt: TGTGCCAGCAGCGTAGGTGGCAGGGAAGAATCACCCCTCCACTTT

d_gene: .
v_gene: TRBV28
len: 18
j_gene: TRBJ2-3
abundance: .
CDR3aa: CASSILPEYGVSTDTQYF
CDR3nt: TGTGCCAGCAGTATCCTCCCCGAATACGGGGTTAGCACAGATACGCAGTATTTT

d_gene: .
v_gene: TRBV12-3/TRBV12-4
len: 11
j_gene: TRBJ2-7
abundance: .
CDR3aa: CASSSGYEQYF
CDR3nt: TGTGCCAGCAGTTCTGGATACGAGCAGTACTTC